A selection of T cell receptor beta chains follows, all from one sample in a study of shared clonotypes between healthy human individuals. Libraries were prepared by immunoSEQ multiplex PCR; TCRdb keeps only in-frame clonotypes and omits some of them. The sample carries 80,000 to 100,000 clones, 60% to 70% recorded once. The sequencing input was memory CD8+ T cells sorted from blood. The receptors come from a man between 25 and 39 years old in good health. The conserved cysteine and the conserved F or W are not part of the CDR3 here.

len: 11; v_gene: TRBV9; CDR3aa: ASSVGSPGELF
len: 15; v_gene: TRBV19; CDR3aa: ASSTGSGASSYNEQF
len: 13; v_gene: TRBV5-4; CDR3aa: ASSLGLAESYEQY
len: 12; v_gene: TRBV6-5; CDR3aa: ASSKQGAFYEQY
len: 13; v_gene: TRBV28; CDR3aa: ASNARDRGTYEQY
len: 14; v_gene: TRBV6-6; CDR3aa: ASSYSREGLYNEQF
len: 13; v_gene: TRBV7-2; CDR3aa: ASSPGQGPSYEQY
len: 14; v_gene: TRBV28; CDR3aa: ASSLRQGAGTGELF
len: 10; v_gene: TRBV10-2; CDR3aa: ASSDRSYEQY
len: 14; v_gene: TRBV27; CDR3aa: ASRAPRGTYYNEQF
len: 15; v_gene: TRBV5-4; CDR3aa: ASNPHISGTFTDTQY